This TCR beta chain was identified during a study of T cell changes during pregnancy in multiple sclerosis. Assay used: immunoSEQ multiplex PCR; TCRdb lists only in-frame clones, some missing. This table holds tens of thousands of clones, roughly nine tenths found once. Sequenced here: CD8+ T cells from peripheral blood mononuclear cells, sampled before pregnancy. The receptor's source is a female donor with multiple sclerosis, enrolled in a pregnancy study.

CDR3 in DNA: TGTGCCAGCTCACCTACGGTACGGACATCATTCTACGAGCAGTACTTC. Translation: CASSPTVRTSFYEQYF. The V gene is TRBV18, the J gene TRBJ2-7; possible D gene TRBD1, 5 bases. This CDR3 contains 16 residues. CDR1 KGHSH and CDR2 LQKENI come from the germline V gene. Deletions cut 3 bases from V and 3 bases from J, with 18 bases between.